This TCR beta chain was recorded in a study of cytomegalovirus exposure and HLA in healthy donors. Some clones are missing from TCRdb's copy, which holds only in-frame ones; the method was immunoSEQ multiplex PCR. The sample holds fewer than 400,000 clones; 86% are singletons and the top ten take around 0.84%. The CDR3 covers 14 residues. The V segment lost 3 bases and the J segment 6 bases; nucleotides outside the gene matches: 7. Germline V gene sequence: CDR1 SGDLS, CDR2 YYNGEE. V is TRBV9 and J is TRBJ2-7; 9 positions match TRBD1. The clonotype was recovered from a woman aged 18-29 years in good health and CMV-seronegative. What was sequenced was PBMCs. Here the CDR3 reads CASSAGTGRVEQYF. The CDR3 DNA reads as TGTGCCAGCAGCGCCGGGACAGGGAGGGTCGAGCAGTACTTC.